The 9 T cell receptor beta chains below come from one sample, sequenced in a study of blood T cell repertoires in COVID-19. TCRdb's table, derived via immunoSEQ multiplex PCR, lists solely in-frame clones and lacks some. The sample lists a few hundred thousand clones; approximately 87% were seen once. Material: peripheral blood. These receptors came from a woman aged 50 to 65 who had recovered from COVID-19.

CDR3 amino acids: CASNPRLESGSYNEQFF. The CDR3, as DNA: TGTGCCAGCAATCCTAGACTAGAGTCAGGGTCCTACAATGAGCAGTTCTTC. The chain links TRBV27 to TRBJ2-1; possible D gene TRBD2, 6 bases. This CDR3 spans 17 amino acids. Deletions cut 7 bases from V and 1 base from J, with 20 bases between. Germline V CDR1 and CDR2: MNHEY, SMNVEV (reference sequence).

The chain employs TRBV5-1 and TRBJ2-7; 9 bases agree with TRBD1. From germline, CDR1 is SGHRS and CDR2 YFSETQ. Trimming took 4 bases from V and 4 from J; bases not matched to a gene: 6. The CDR3 is made up of 14 amino acids. The CDR3: CASSPRDRVYEQYF. The CDR3 region has the DNA TGCGCCAGCAGCCCCCGGGACAGGGTGTACGAGCAGTACTTC.

J is TRBJ1-1 and V is TRBV19, with D unresolved. The CDR3 contains 15 residues. The V gene lost 2 bases and the J gene lost 3 bases, with 13 bases spanning the gap. Germline CDR1 is LNHDA and CDR2 is SQIVND (reference sequence). The CDR3 reads CASSIRPPGHTEAFF. In DNA form, the CDR3 reads TGTGCCAGTAGTATAAGGCCACCGGGTCACACTGAAGCTTTCTTT.

This clone was found once. The genes are TRBV9 and TRBJ1-2; the D gene is possibly TRBD1 (5 bases). The ends were cut back, 0 bases at V and 4 bases at J, with 10 bases in the middle. Germline CDR1 is SGDLS and CDR2 is YYNGEE. The CDR3 runs to 14 residues. In DNA, the CDR3 is TGTGCCAGCAGCGTAGCAGACAGATCCTATGGCTACACCTTC. Encoded protein: CASSVADRSYGYTF.

The chain couples TRBV19 to TRBJ2-1; 9 nucleotides agree with TRBD1. The germline CDR1 and CDR2 sequences are LNHDA and SQIVND (reference sequence). The CDR3 contains 14 residues. J lost 8 bases, V lost 3 bases, and 5 bases had no gene match. The CDR3 here is CASSITGGLDEQFF. DNA for the CDR3: TGTGCCAGTAGTATTACAGGGGGCCTGGATGAGCAGTTCTTC.

The chain uses TRBV4-3 and TRBJ2-1; TRBD2 matches 10 bases. CDR3 length: 16 amino acids. The V gene's germline CDR1 is LGHNA and CDR2 YSLEER. With V trimmed by 0 bases and J by 4 bases, 3 bases remained unmatched. The CDR3 loop reads CASSQDPAGGYNEQFF. The CDR3, as DNA: TGCGCCAGCAGCCAAGATCCAGCGGGAGGGTACAATGAGCAGTTCTTC.

The V and J genes are TRBV5-4 and TRBJ1-1, with TRBD1 matching 12 bases. CDR3 length: 15 residues. Germline trimming cut 3 bases from V and 6 bases from J; bases unmatched to any gene: 6. Germline V gene lookup returns CDR1 SGHNT and CDR2 YYREEE (reference sequence). This CDR3 reads CASSYSGQGAPEAFF. CDR3 sequence (DNA): TGTGCCAGCAGCTATTCGGGACAGGGGGCCCCTGAAGCTTTCTTT.

This chain links TRBV7-2 with TRBJ2-7; a possible D gene is TRBD1 (6 bases). The V end lost 3 bases, the J end lost 6 bases, and 12 bases lay between the germline ends. Germline CDR1 and CDR2: SGHTA and FQGNSA. This CDR3 contains 13 residues. The DNA of the CDR3 is TGTGCCAGCAGCTTCACGGACAGTGTCGAGCAGTACTTC. This codes for CASSFTDSVEQYF.

The chain employs TRBV30 and TRBJ1-2; the match to TRBD1 covers 7 bases. Germline trimming cut 3 bases from V and 8 bases from J; bases unmatched to any gene: 9. This CDR3 comprises 13 residues. The germline gives CDR1 GTSNPN, CDR2 SVGIG (reference sequence). CDR3 region: CAWSPDRVGGYTF. The CDR3 region has the DNA TGTGCCTGGAGCCCCGACAGGGTTGGCGGCTACACCTTC.